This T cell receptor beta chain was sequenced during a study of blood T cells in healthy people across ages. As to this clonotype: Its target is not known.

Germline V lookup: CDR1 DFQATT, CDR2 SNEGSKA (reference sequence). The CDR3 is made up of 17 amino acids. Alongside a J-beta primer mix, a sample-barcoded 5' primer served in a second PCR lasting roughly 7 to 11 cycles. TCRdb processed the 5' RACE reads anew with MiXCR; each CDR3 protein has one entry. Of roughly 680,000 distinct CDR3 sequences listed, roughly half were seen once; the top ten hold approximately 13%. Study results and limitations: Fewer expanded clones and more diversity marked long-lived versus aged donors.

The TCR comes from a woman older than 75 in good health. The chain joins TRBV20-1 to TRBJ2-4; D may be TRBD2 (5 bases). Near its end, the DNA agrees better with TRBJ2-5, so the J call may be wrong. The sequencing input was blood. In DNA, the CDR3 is TGCAGTGCAGACGGAGGAGTGAGGCAGGTCTTGGAAGAGACCCAGTACTTC. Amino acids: CSADGGVRQVLEETQYF.